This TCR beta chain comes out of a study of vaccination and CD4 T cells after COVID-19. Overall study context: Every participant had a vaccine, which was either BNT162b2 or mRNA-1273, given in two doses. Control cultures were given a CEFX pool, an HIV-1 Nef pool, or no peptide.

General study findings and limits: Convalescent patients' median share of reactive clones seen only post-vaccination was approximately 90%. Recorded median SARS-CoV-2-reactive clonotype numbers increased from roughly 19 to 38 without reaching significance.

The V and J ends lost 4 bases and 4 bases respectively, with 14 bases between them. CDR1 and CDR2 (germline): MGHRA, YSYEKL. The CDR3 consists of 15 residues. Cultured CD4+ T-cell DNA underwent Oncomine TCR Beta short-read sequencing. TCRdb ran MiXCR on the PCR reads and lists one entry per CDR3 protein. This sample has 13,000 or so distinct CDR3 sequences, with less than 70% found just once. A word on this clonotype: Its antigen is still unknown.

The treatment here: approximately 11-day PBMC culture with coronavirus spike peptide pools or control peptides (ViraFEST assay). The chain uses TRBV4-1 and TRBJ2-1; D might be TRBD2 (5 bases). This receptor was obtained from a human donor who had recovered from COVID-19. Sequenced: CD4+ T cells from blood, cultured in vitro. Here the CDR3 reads CASSPDWYGYNEQFF. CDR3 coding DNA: TGCGCCAGCAGCCCGGACTGGTACGGGTACAATGAGCAGTTCTTC.